The 7 T cell receptor beta chains presented below share a single source sample, sequenced in a study of T cell responses to AZD1222 COVID-19 vaccine. The assay was immunoSEQ multiplex PCR, and TCRdb's table has in-frame clones only and misses some. The sample lists more than 150,000 clones, just under 90% seen once, with 5% to 7% in the top ten. Sequenced material: peripheral blood, taken on day 0 of AZD1222 vaccination. The source of these receptors is an adult in good health.

This sequence joins TRBV11-2 and TRBJ2-2; D is possibly TRBD1 (6 bases). V lost 5 bases to trimming and J lost 1 base, with 11 bases between them. Germline values: CDR1 SGHAT, CDR2 FQNNGV. The CDR3 contains 15 residues. The CDR3 nucleotides read TGTGCCAGCAGCGCCACGACAGGGAACACCGGGGAGCTGTTTTTT. It is translated as CASSATTGNTGELFF.

This chain links TRBV3-1 (or the pseudogene TRBV3-2) with TRBJ1-2; possible D gene TRBD1, 5 bases. The CDR3 covers 13 residues. Deletions cut 3 bases from V and 6 bases from J, with 11 bases between. Germline loops: CDR1 LGHDT, CDR2 YNNKEL (reference sequence). The CDR3 region has the DNA TGTGCCAGCAGCCAGGATACGGGGGATGGCTACACCTTC. As protein: CASSQDTGDGYTF.

The chain recombines TRBV9 with TRBJ2-3; 7 bases match TRBD1. The V gene end was trimmed by 4 bases and the J gene end by 0 bases; junction bases not matched to a gene: 2. This CDR3 comprises 14 residues. Germline CDR1 reads SGDLS; CDR2 reads YYNGEE. The CDR3 nucleotides read TGTGCCAGCAGCTTACAGGGGAGCACAGATACGCAGTATTTT. It encodes CASSLQGSTDTQYF.

The gene calls are TRBV7-2 and TRBJ2-7; D is unresolved. Germline-derived CDR1 and CDR2 are SGHTA and FQGNSA. This CDR3 has 13 residues. The germline V and J ends were trimmed by 2 bases and 4 bases, with 9 bases remaining between them. The CDR3 nucleotides are TGTGCCAGCAGCTTAAACCCCCGATACGAGCAGTACTTC. Its protein product is CASSLNPRYEQYF. Drawing the rest from reference TRBV7-2 and TRBJ2-7, the complete variable domain is GAGVSQSPSNKVTEKGKDVELRCDPISGHTALYWYRQSLGQGLEFLIYFQGNSAPDKSGLPSDRFSAERTGGSVSTLTIQRTQQEDSAVYLCASSLNPRYEQYFGPGTRLTVT.

The CDR3 is CASGSAGTGVLNEQFF. CDR3 DNA sequence: TGTGCTAGTGGTTCCGCCGGGACAGGGGTCCTCAATGAGCAGTTCTTC. This chain uses TRBV12-5 with TRBJ2-1; 10 positions match TRBD1. V lost 4 bases and J lost 6; bases outside the gene matches: 9. The CDR3 spans 16 residues. The germline gives CDR1 LGHNT, CDR2 FRNRAP.

V is TRBV10-2 and J is TRBJ1-6, with D unclear. The V and J ends lost 6 bases and 0 bases respectively, with 15 bases between them. CDR1 is WSHSY and CDR2 is SAAADI in the germline V gene. The CDR3 consists of 17 residues. The CDR3 bases are TGCGCCAGCAGGGCCTTCGGGGAGAGCTCCTATAATTCACCCCTCCACTTT. Residues: CASRAFGESSYNSPLHF.

The chain joins TRBV7-9 to TRBJ2-5, with 7 bases aligning to TRBD2. CDR1 SEHNR and CDR2 FQNEAQ come from the germline V gene (reference sequence). The junction had 1 base not matched to a gene; V was cut back by 4 bases and J by 5 bases. The CDR3 sequence is 12 residues long. In DNA, the CDR3 is TGTGCCAGCAGCTCTAGCGGCGAGACCCAGTACTTC. It specifies CASSSSGETQYF.